These 6 T cell receptor beta chains originate from one sample sequenced in a study of T cells in Graves' hyperthyroidism and ophthalmopathy. It was RNA transcripts that yielded the amplified TCR beta CDR3 regions. First-round RT-PCR of the TCR CDR3 relied on the HTBI primer set. MiXCR, run by TCRdb on the multiplex PCR reads, gives a single entry per CDR3 protein. The sample includes hundreds of thousands of distinct CDR3 sequences, less than 20% of them seen just once. Input material: blood. The receptors here all came from a man aged 40-49 years with Graves' ophthalmopathy.

This rearrangement joins TRBV5-1 to TRBJ2-1; 8 bases agree with TRBD2. Germline V gene data show CDR1 as SGHRS and CDR2 as YFSETQ. The CDR3 covers 15 residues. V lost 3 bases to trimming and J lost 7 bases; unmatched junction nucleotides: 9. CDR3 coding DNA: TGCGCCAGCAGCTCCAGCGGGAGTTTGAGTAATGAGCAGTTCTTC. Translated: CASSSSGSLSNEQFF. The full variable domain, completed using reference TRBV5-1 and TRBJ2-1, is KAGVTQTPRYLIKTRGQQVTLSCSPISGHRSVSWYQQTPGQGLQFLFEYFSETQRNKGNFPGRFSGRQFSNSRSEMNVSTLELGDSALYLCASSSSGSLSNEQFFGPGTRLTVL.

This clonotype was counted many times. The genes are TRBV3-1 and TRBJ1-6; 10 nucleotides match TRBD1. The germline V gene has CDR1 LGHDT and CDR2 YNNKEL (reference sequence). J gave up 7 bases and V 2 bases, and 2 bases lay outside the gene matches. This CDR3 has 15 amino acids. The CDR3 loop is CASSQLGQGNSPLHF. The DNA for the CDR3 is TGTGCCAGCAGCCAATTGGGACAGGGGAATTCACCCCTCCACTTT.

This clonotype has a handful of counts. The CDR3 sequence: CASRRYGGASGELFF. The CDR3 region has the DNA TGTGCCAGCAGACGTTACGGGGGGGCCTCCGGGGAGCTGTTTTTT. V gene TRBV2 combines with J gene TRBJ2-2, with 8 bases lining up with TRBD2. V was pared by 6 bases and J by 6 bases, with 9 bases of the junction left unmatched. There are 15 residues in the CDR3. Germline assignment: CDR1 SNHLY and CDR2 FYNNEI.

This clonotype was recorded a few times. The CDR3, as DNA: TGTGCTAGTGGTTTGGGCGGGGTCTCCTACAATGAGCAGTTCTTC. Its translation: CASGLGGVSYNEQFF. V is TRBV12-5 and J is TRBJ2-1; D is possibly TRBD2 (6 bases). The germline gives CDR1 LGHNT, CDR2 FRNRAP. V lost 1 base, J lost 0 bases, and 7 bases lay in between. This CDR3 is built from 15 residues.

A remark on this clonotype: One junction end does not reproduce the germline sequence, and a read error may be involved. The chain is built from TRBV7-3 and TRBJ2-1, with D perhaps assigned TRBD1 or TRBD2 (5 bases each). The CDR3 is 12 residues long. The germline gives CDR1 SGHTA, CDR2 FQGTGA. The CDR3 DNA follows: TGTGACAGCAGCTTTGGGGGTAGTGAGCAGTTCTTC. This encodes CDSSFGGSEQFF.

The V gene is TRBV20-1, the J gene TRBJ2-7; D possibly uses TRBD1 or TRBD2 (5 bases each). The length of the CDR3 is 15 residues. Looked up from germline, CDR1 is DFQATT and CDR2 is SNEGSKA (reference sequence). Trimming shortened V by 0 bases and J by 1 base, and 13 bases separated the two germline ends. Here the CDR3 DNA reads TGCAGTGCTAGAGATTCGTTGGGGGATTCCTACGAGCAGTACTTC. Encoded protein: CSARDSLGDSYEQYF.